These 30 T cell receptor beta chains came from one sample sequenced in a study of vaccination and CD4 T cells after COVID-19. Which antigens these TCRs recognize remains unknown. With the Oncomine TCR Beta short-read assay, DNA from cultured CD4+ T cells was sequenced. A single record per CDR3 protein comes from TCRdb applying MiXCR to the PCR reads. The sample includes some 11,000 distinct CDR3 sequences, 30% to 35% of them seen just once. Treatment reported: approximately nine-day PBMC culture with coronavirus spike peptide pools or control peptides (ViraFEST assay). The sample comprised CD4+ T cells from blood, cultured in vitro. The receptors were gathered from a human donor who had recovered from COVID-19.

The V gene is TRBV6-2 or TRBV6-3, the J gene TRBJ2-7; perhaps TRBD2 as D (6 bases). CDR1 is MNHEY, CDR2 SVGEGT, per germline. Trimming removed 4 bases at V and 3 bases at J, with 19 bases between. The CDR3 covers 16 residues. As DNA, the CDR3 is TGTGCCAGCAGTTCTACCGGGACTGGCCCTCTCTACGAGCAGTACTTC. Protein: CASSSTGTGPLYEQYF.

This clonotype is medium-sized (0.01 to 0.1%) by share. The chain combines TRBV20-1 with TRBJ1-5; TRBD1 agrees at 8 bases. Germline V lookup: CDR1 DFQATT, CDR2 SNEGSKA (reference sequence). The CDR3 has 17 amino acids. Losses at the gene ends were 0 bases for V and 9 bases for J; bases not matched to a gene: 16. The CDR3: CSARDGYQGAVAGPQHF. CDR3 in DNA: TGCAGTGCTAGAGATGGGTACCAGGGGGCGGTCGCGGGGCCCCAGCATTTT.

The chain couples TRBV2 to TRBJ2-3, with a tentative D call TRBD2 (5 bases). Per the germline V gene, CDR1 is SNHLY and CDR2 is FYNNEI. This CDR3 has 14 residues. The ends were cut back, 6 bases at V and 3 bases at J, with 13 bases in the middle. CDR3 protein: CASRLIRETDTQYF. CDR3 nucleotides: TGTGCCAGCAGACTGATTCGGGAAACAGATACGCAGTATTTT.

The chain is built from TRBV28 and TRBJ2-7; D not resolved. The CDR3 has 15 amino acids. With 1 base removed from V and 0 bases from J, the gap between germline ends came to 10 bases. CDR1 is MDHEN and CDR2 is SYDVKM in the germline V gene. Written as DNA, the CDR3 is TGTGCCAGCAGTTTATCGGCGGTAAGCTCCTACGAGCAGTACTTC. Translated, it gives CASSLSAVSSYEQYF. The complete variable domain, with remaining parts taken from reference TRBV28 and TRBJ2-7, reads DVKVTQSSRYLVKRTGEKVFLECVQDMDHENMFWYRQDPGLGLRLIYFSYDVKMKEKGDIPEGYSVSREKKERFSLILESASTNQTSMYLCASSLSAVSSYEQYFGPGTRLTVT.

The chain recombines TRBV7-9 with TRBJ2-5; D perhaps matches TRBD2 (6 bases). V was trimmed by 5 bases and J by 10 bases, leaving 29 bases between them. The CDR3 is 17 residues long. Looked up from germline, CDR1 is SEHNR and CDR2 is FQNEAQ (reference sequence). CDR3 sequence reads: CASSDPPLGTSRLVQYF. For the CDR3, the DNA is TGTGCCAGCAGCGACCCCCCCCTCGGGACTTCTCGATTGGTCCAGTACTTC.

The V call is TRBV20-1, the J call TRBJ1-5; 12 bases map to TRBD1. CDR1 and CDR2 from the germline V gene are DFQATT and SNEGSKA (reference sequence). The V segment lost 2 bases and the J segment 4 bases; nucleotides outside the gene matches: 12. This CDR3 spans 18 amino acids. The CDR3 is CSARTGTGGPTSNQPQHF. The CDR3 nucleotides are TGCAGTGCTAGAACCGGGACAGGGGGCCCGACCTCTAATCAGCCCCAGCATTTT.

The chain carries TRBV10-3 and TRBJ1-5, with D uncertain. Trimming left V 4 bases short and J 1 base short, with 5 bases between. The CDR3 extends over 13 amino acids. Germline values: CDR1 ENHRY, CDR2 SYGVKD. The CDR3 loop reads CAISARSNQPQHF. DNA for the CDR3: TGTGCCATCAGTGCTCGGAGCAATCAGCCCCAGCATTTT.

The chain combines TRBV19 with TRBJ2-7; TRBD1 matches 7 bases. This CDR3 has 13 residues. The germline V gene has CDR1 LNHDA and CDR2 SQIVND (reference sequence). With 3 bases clipped from V and 7 bases from J, the junction kept 6 bases outside the gene matches. The CDR3 spells CASSMASRGEQYF. The CDR3 DNA follows: TGTGCCAGTAGTATGGCATCCAGGGGGGAGCAGTACTTC.

This clonotype was counted a few times. The chain couples TRBV19 to TRBJ1-2; no reliable D call. The CDR3 has 12 residues. The V and J ends lost 6 bases and 1 base respectively, with 6 bases between them. The germline CDR1 and CDR2 sequences are LNHDA and SQIVND (reference sequence). The CDR3 region is CASRTNNYGYTF. CDR3 sequence (DNA): TGTGCCAGTAGGACTAATAACTATGGCTACACCTTC.

This sequence joins TRBV14 and TRBJ2-7; D unresolved. Per germline, CDR1 SGHDN and CDR2 FVKESK. The CDR3 consists of 12 residues. V was trimmed by 3 bases and J by 2 bases, leaving 5 bases between them. CDR3 sequence reads: CASSQETYEQYF. Here the CDR3 DNA reads TGTGCCAGCAGCCAGGAGACCTACGAGCAGTACTTC.

V is TRBV20-1 and J is TRBJ2-1; 7 positions agree with TRBD2. Germline trimming cut 0 bases from V and 5 bases from J; bases unmatched to any gene: 10. The CDR3 runs 16 residues. The germline V gene has CDR1 DFQATT and CDR2 SNEGSKA (reference sequence). CDR3 in DNA: TGCAGTGCTAGAGATAGAGGTAGCGGGTCTGACAATGAGCAGTTCTTC. Its protein product is CSARDRGSGSDNEQFF.

By proportion, this clonotype is medium-sized. The chain carries TRBV20-1 and TRBJ2-7, with a possible D match to TRBD2 (6 bases). V was shortened by 6 bases and J by 1 base, with 13 bases between the two germline ends. The CDR3 contains 13 residues. The germline CDR1 and CDR2 sequences are DFQATT and SNEGSKA (reference sequence). The CDR3: CSAKRDLSYEQYF. Written as DNA, the CDR3 is TGCAGTGCCAAAAGGGACTTGTCCTACGAGCAGTACTTC.

This clonotype appeared a few times. The gene calls are TRBV19 and TRBJ1-6; TRBD1 agrees at 8 bases. This CDR3 spans 16 amino acids. Germline V gives CDR1 LNHDA, CDR2 SQIVND (reference sequence). The V and J ends lost 4 bases and 10 bases, in that order; junction bases with no gene match: 12. The CDR3 sequence is CASSTTSRGPWSPLHF. In DNA form, the CDR3 reads TGTGCCAGTAGTACGACCTCCAGGGGGCCTTGGTCACCCCTCCACTTT.

There are a few counts of this clonotype. V and J are TRBV6-1 and TRBJ1-1; 8 nucleotides align to TRBD1. CDR1 and CDR2 (germline): MNHNS, SASEGT. Trimming cost V 6 bases and J 9 bases; bases outside gene matches: 12. CDR3 length: 14 residues. DNA of the CDR3: TGTGCCAGCAGACCGGGACAGGAACCAGCTCAAGCTTTCTTT. Protein: CASRPGQEPAQAFF.

About this clonotype itself: This may stem from a read error, because a much larger clone lies one nucleotide away. The rearrangement uses TRBV6-1 and TRBJ1-6; the D is unclear. From germline, CDR1 is MNHNS and CDR2 SASEGT. This CDR3 has 14 residues. CDR3 nucleotides: TGTGCCAGCTGTCCGAGGTTGTTAGATTCACCCCCCCACTTT. The encoded protein is CASCPRLLDSPPHF.

The count of this clonotype is one. This chain joins TRBV19 and TRBJ1-5; 7 nucleotides agree with TRBD1. This CDR3 is built from 17 residues. The V gene end was trimmed by 4 bases and the J gene end by 7 bases; junction bases not matched to a gene: 16. Germline CDR1 LNHDA, CDR2 SQIVND (reference sequence). This chain's CDR3 is CASSKVGIGGLRQPQHF. The CDR3 DNA follows: TGTGCCAGTAGTAAGGTCGGGATAGGGGGCTTAAGGCAGCCCCAGCATTTT.

This clonotype has just a few counts. The chain combines TRBV7-9 with TRBJ1-6, with D perhaps matching TRBD1 (6 bases). The germline gives CDR1 SEHNR, CDR2 FQNEAQ (reference sequence). V was clipped by 3 bases and J by 10 bases, with 13 bases between them. This CDR3 region has 14 residues. CDR3 in DNA: TGTGCCAGCAGCTTCGGCCAGGGGAACTCACCCCTCCACTTT. Its translation: CASSFGQGNSPLHF.

Comments on this clonotype: At one of its ends the junction is not consistent with the germline gene, which may arise from a read error. The rearrangement uses TRBV7-7 and TRBJ2-3, with 7 positions matching TRBD2. CDR3 length: 17 residues. In germline, CDR1 is SSHAT, CDR2 FNYEAQ (reference sequence). The CDR3 here is CASSLGGASGRTDTQYF. CDR3 DNA sequence: TGTGCTAGCAGCTTAGGAGGGGCTAGCGGTCGCACAGATACGCAGTATTTT.

In its sample, this clonotype was seen a few times. The V and J genes are TRBV11-3 and TRBJ1-6; 8 positions match TRBD1. Trimming took 4 bases from V and 1 from J; bases not matched to a gene: 6. Germline V gene lookup returns CDR1 SGHNT and CDR2 YENEEA. The CDR3 contains 17 residues. The CDR3 bases are TGTGCCAGCAGCTCCCGGACAGGGAGGTCCTATAATTCACCCCTCCACTTT. It yields the protein CASSSRTGRSYNSPLHF.

The rearrangement links TRBV7-3 to TRBJ2-1; D ambiguous. There are 15 residues in the CDR3. Trimming shortened V by 0 bases and J by 4 bases, and 10 bases separated the two germline ends. The germline CDR1 and CDR2 sequences are SGHTA and FQGTGA. CDR3 residues: CASSLTPQFYNEQFF. The CDR3 nucleotides are TGTGCCAGCAGCTTAACCCCACAGTTTTACAATGAGCAGTTCTTC.

In this sample, this clonotype turned up a few times. This rearrangement joins TRBV7-2 to TRBJ1-2; unclear D gene. Germline V gene lookup returns CDR1 SGHTA and CDR2 FQGNSA. This CDR3 is built from 11 residues. V was trimmed by 6 bases and J by 8 bases, leaving 10 bases between them. The CDR3 bases are TGTGCCAGCAGGTTAAATGGCGGCTACACCTTC. Encoded protein: CASRLNGGYTF.

Concerning this clonotype itself: One end of the junction does not line up with germline, which may come from a read error. This sequence joins TRBV6-1 and TRBJ1-5; a weak D match, TRBD1 (5 bases). Germline values: CDR1 MNHNS, CDR2 SASEGT. This CDR3 contains 15 residues. CDR3 DNA: TGTGCCAGCCGTAGAGAGGGGTTTGGCAATCAGCCCCGGCATTTT. Amino acids: CASRREGFGNQPRHF.

The J gene is TRBJ2-3, the V gene TRBV6-1; 7 bases map to TRBD1. Germline trimming cut 6 bases from V and 3 bases from J; bases unmatched to any gene: 3. The CDR3 spans 13 residues. CDR1 and CDR2 (germline): MNHNS, SASEGT. In nucleotides, the CDR3 is TGTGCCAGCAGCCGGGACAGTACAGATACGCAGTATTTT. Translating it yields CASSRDSTDTQYF.

This clonotype was counted a few times. This chain connects TRBV7-9 to TRBJ2-3; D remains unclear. This CDR3 is built from 13 residues. From germline, CDR1 is SEHNR and CDR2 FQNEAQ (reference sequence). With 6 bases removed from V and 3 bases from J, the gap between germline ends came to 10 bases. In DNA, the CDR3 is TGTGCCAGCAGTCCCGGCAGTACAGATACGCAGTATTTT. Translated: CASSPGSTDTQYF.

This clonotype has more than one count but fewer than ten. The chain joins TRBV28 to TRBJ2-7; D gene unclear. CDR1 and CDR2 (germline): MDHEN, SYDVKM. The V gene lost 7 bases and the J gene lost 3 bases, with 7 bases spanning the gap. This CDR3 spans 11 amino acids. The CDR3 DNA sequence: TGTGCCAGCAATGAAGGCTACGAGCAGTACTTC. Residues: CASNEGYEQYF.

To note about this clonotype: This is likely a read error, given that the CDR3 carries no conserved phenylalanine or tryptophan at its end. The CDR3 DNA follows: TGTGCCAGCAGCGCCCGGACAGGGCTTGGCGCTTTCTCT. Amino acids: CASSARTGLGAFS. J is TRBJ1-1 and V is TRBV11-3, with TRBD1 matching over 8 bases. Germline V gene lookup returns CDR1 SGHNT and CDR2 YENEEA. CDR3 length equals 13 residues. The junction had 10 bases not matched to a gene; V was cut back by 5 bases and J by 11 bases.

This chain connects TRBV2 to TRBJ2-3; no clear D. The length of the CDR3 is 13 residues. V lost 5 bases, J lost 7 bases, and 13 bases lay in between. CDR1 is SNHLY, CDR2 FYNNEI, per germline. CDR3 sequence reads: CASSTRTANTQYF. CDR3 sequence (DNA): TGTGCCAGCAGTACACGGACGGCAAATACGCAGTATTTT.

The chain joins TRBV24-1 to TRBJ1-2, with 7 bases that match TRBD1. Germline V lookup: CDR1 KGHDR, CDR2 SFDVKD. Trimming removed 4 bases from V and 5 bases from J; junction bases left unmatched: 15. The CDR3 has 17 residues. CDR3 loop: CATSDRAPDRPKYGYTF. The CDR3 nucleotides read TGTGCCACCAGTGACCGAGCCCCGGACAGGCCCAAATATGGCTACACCTTC.

The V gene is TRBV20-1, the J gene TRBJ1-4, with D uncertain. Germline V gene lookup returns CDR1 DFQATT and CDR2 SNEGSKA (reference sequence). The CDR3 runs 10 residues. Trimming shortened V by 2 bases and J by 11 bases, and 6 bases separated the two germline ends. CDR3 sequence: CSARNGKLFF. CDR3 nucleotides: TGCAGTGCTAGAAACGGGAAACTGTTTTTT.

This clonotype has more than one count but fewer than ten. The rearrangement uses TRBV6-2 or TRBV6-3 and TRBJ1-1; D is undetermined. Trimming stripped 6 bases from V and 4 bases from J, with 9 bases between. The CDR3 spans 12 residues. Germline V gene data show CDR1 as MNHEY and CDR2 as SVGEGT. CDR3 sequence: CASSYSFTEAFF. The DNA of the CDR3 is TGTGCCAGCAGCTACAGTTTCACTGAAGCTTTCTTT.